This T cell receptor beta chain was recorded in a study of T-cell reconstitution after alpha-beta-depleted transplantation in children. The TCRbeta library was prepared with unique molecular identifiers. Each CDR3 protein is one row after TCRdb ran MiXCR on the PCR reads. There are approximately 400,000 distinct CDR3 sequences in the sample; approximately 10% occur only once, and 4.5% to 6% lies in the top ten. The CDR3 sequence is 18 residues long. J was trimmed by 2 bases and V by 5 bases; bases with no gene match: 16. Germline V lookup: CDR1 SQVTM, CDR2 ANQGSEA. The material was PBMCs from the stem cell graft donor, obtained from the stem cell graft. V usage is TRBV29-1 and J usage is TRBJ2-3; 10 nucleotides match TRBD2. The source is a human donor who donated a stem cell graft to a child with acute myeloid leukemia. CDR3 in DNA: TGCAGCGTTCAGGGATCTAGCGGGGGACCGAGAAACACAGATACGCAGTATTTT. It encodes CSVQGSSGGPRNTDTQYF.